A single sample gave rise to the 15 T cell receptor beta chains below, sequenced in a study of T cell repertoires in cytomegalovirus infection. TCRdb fed the reads into MiXCR, producing one record per CDR3 protein. The profile shows approximately 990,000 distinct CDR3 sequences, less than 40% of them singletons. These receptors lack a known antigen. The material sequenced was cultured CD8+ T cells from PBMCs, taken from culture after CMV antigen stimulation. Receptors were obtained from a human donor in good health (CMV status not recorded). Some clones in this sample may be carry-over from other donors' samples.

There are a few counts of this clonotype. The J gene is TRBJ2-2, the V gene TRBV6-2 or TRBV6-3, with D perhaps matching TRBD2 (5 bases). The CDR3 consists of 17 residues. V dropped 1 base and J dropped 5 bases, with 17 bases sitting between them. From germline, CDR1 is MNHEY and CDR2 SVGEGT. Here the CDR3 reads CASSYYVGVTWTGELFF. The CDR3 coding sequence is TGTGCCAGCAGTTACTATGTCGGGGTGACTTGGACCGGGGAGCTGTTTTTT.

The chain is built from TRBV10-3 and TRBJ1-3; TRBD1 is a possible D gene (5 bases). The CDR3 is 14 amino acids. V was trimmed by 8 bases and J by 2 bases, leaving 13 bases between them. CDR1 and CDR2 from the germline V gene are ENHRY and SYGVKD. CDR3 residues: CAIGGLGTGNTIYF. In DNA form, the CDR3 reads TGTGCCATCGGGGGTTTGGGGACTGGAAACACCATATATTTT.

The chain uses TRBV19 and TRBJ2-1; the D gene could be TRBD1 or TRBD2 (6 bases each). Trimming took off 8 bases at V and 5 bases at J, with 10 bases between the two ends. CDR3 length: 12 residues. Germline CDR1 LNHDA, CDR2 SQIVND (reference sequence). CDR3 loop: CASLGGHNEQFF. The CDR3 DNA reads as TGTGCCAGTCTCGGGGGCCACAATGAGCAGTTCTTC.

V gene TRBV5-6 combines with J gene TRBJ2-7; D not resolved. Germline CDR1 reads SGHDT; CDR2 reads YYEEEE. V shed 4 bases and J shed 1 base, with 15 bases lying between them. This CDR3 region has 15 residues. CDR3 sequence: CASSADRGASYEQYV. The CDR3 region has the DNA TGTGCCAGCAGCGCGGACCGCGGAGCATCCTACGAGCAGTACGTC.

The rearrangement uses TRBV6-2 or TRBV6-3 and TRBJ2-1; 9 bases fit TRBD2. V lost 5 bases, J lost 5 bases, and 16 bases stayed unmatched. CDR3 length equals 18 residues. CDR1 MNHEY and CDR2 SVGEGT come from the germline V gene. This CDR3 reads CASSHRPIAGGPDNEQFF. The CDR3 DNA reads TGTGCCAGCAGTCACCGCCCTATTGCGGGGGGGCCAGACAATGAGCAGTTCTTC.

The V call is TRBV20-1, the J call TRBJ2-1; TRBD2 is a possible D gene (6 bases). In germline, CDR1 is DFQATT, CDR2 SNEGSKA (reference sequence). CDR3 length: 16 amino acids. The V gene lost 1 base and the J gene lost 0 bases, with 13 bases spanning the gap. The CDR3 loop is CSARATEGFSYNEQFF. The CDR3 coding sequence is TGCAGTGCTAGAGCCACGGAGGGGTTCTCCTACAATGAGCAGTTCTTC.

This clonotype was detected only a few times. This rearrangement joins TRBV7-6 to TRBJ1-1; 8 bases agree with TRBD1. The CDR3 is made up of 14 amino acids. J was trimmed by 3 bases and V by 4 bases; bases with no gene match: 4. The germline V gene has CDR1 SGHVS and CDR2 FNYEAQ. The CDR3 nucleotides are TGTGCCAGCAGCTCCGAGGACAGGGACACTGAAGCTTTCTTT. It encodes CASSSEDRDTEAFF.

The chain joins TRBV29-1 to TRBJ2-2; D is unresolved. V shed 3 bases and J shed 5 bases, with 7 bases lying between them. This CDR3 comprises 12 residues. The germline CDR1 and CDR2 sequences are SQVTM and ANQGSEA. The CDR3: CSVDTETGELFF. CDR3 nucleotide sequence: TGCAGCGTTGACACAGAGACCGGGGAGCTGTTTTTT.

This clonotype was found a few times. J is TRBJ2-5 and V is TRBV11-2, with unresolved D. The CDR3 is 14 residues long. The V end lost 2 bases, the J end lost 2 bases, and 9 bases lay between the germline ends. Germline lookup yields CDR1 SGHAT and CDR2 FQNNGV. CDR3 sequence: CASSLWSGQETQYF. In nucleotides, the CDR3 is TGTGCCAGCAGCTTATGGTCAGGACAAGAGACCCAGTACTTC.

The chain recombines TRBV7-9 with TRBJ1-1; no definite D call. The CDR3 is made up of 15 amino acids. Germline V lookup: CDR1 SEHNR, CDR2 FQNEAQ (reference sequence). V lost 4 bases and J 3 bases, leaving 15 bases between the germline ends. The CDR3 DNA reads TGTGCCAGCAGCTGGCCACTCGGGCAGGACACTGAAGCTTTCTTT. Translation: CASSWPLGQDTEAFF.

This clonotype showed up just a few times. The chain links TRBV12-3 or TRBV12-4 to TRBJ2-2, with a possible D match to TRBD1 (5 bases). CDR3 length equals 14 residues. Trimming removed 5 bases at V and 3 bases at J, with 10 bases between. The CDR3 DNA reads TGTGCCAGCAGTACGCGACAGTACACCGGGGAGCTGTTTTTT. Translation gives CASSTRQYTGELFF.

The chain has TRBV12-3 or TRBV12-4 and TRBJ2-7; D possibly corresponds to TRBD2 (5 bases). This CDR3 has 12 amino acids. V lost 8 bases and J lost 3, with 11 bases in between. The CDR3 loop is CASAGKHYEQYF. In DNA form, the CDR3 reads TGTGCCAGCGCGGGCAAGCACTACGAGCAGTACTTC.

The chain joins TRBV27 to TRBJ1-1; D gene ambiguous. Trimming stripped 4 bases from V and 1 base from J, with 7 bases between. CDR1 is MNHEY, CDR2 SMNVEV, per germline (reference sequence). This CDR3 has 13 amino acids. The CDR3 region has the DNA TGTGCCAGCAGTTATGCGGCGAACACTGAAGCTTTCTTT. Translation gives CASSYAANTEAFF.

The CDR3 nucleotides are TGTGCCAGCAGTTACTCTGCAGATATGAACACTGAAGCTTTCTTT. It translates to CASSYSADMNTEAFF. The chain uses TRBV6-6 and TRBJ1-1; no reliable D call. The CDR3 sequence is 15 residues long. Germline loops: CDR1 MNHNY, CDR2 SVGAGI (reference sequence). The V and J ends lost 0 bases and 0 bases respectively, with 8 bases between them.

There are a few counts of this clonotype. J is TRBJ2-1 and V is TRBV2; perhaps TRBD2 as D (5 bases). The CDR3 contains 16 residues. Germline CDR1 and CDR2: SNHLY and FYNNEI. V was trimmed by 6 bases and J by 0 bases, leaving 15 bases between them. The CDR3: CASRDDWTASYNEQFF. CDR3 nucleotide sequence: TGTGCCAGCAGAGACGACTGGACTGCCTCCTACAATGAGCAGTTCTTC.